This TCR beta chain appears in the sequencing data of a study of T cells in Graves' hyperthyroidism and ophthalmopathy. Study overall: Blood was drawn when the patient was first diagnosed and still untreated.

Of note for this clonotype: This could be a read error, since a much larger clone is one nucleotide away.

Regions amplified from RNA transcripts were the TCR beta CDR3 regions. An initial round of RT-PCR targeting the TCR CDR3 relied on the HTBI primer set. TCRdb passed the multiplex PCR reads through MiXCR, listing each CDR3 protein once. The sample has about 360,000 distinct CDR3 sequences; roughly 13% are singletons. Diagnostic decisions used clinical symptoms, serum thyroxine and TRAb, thyroid ultrasound and orbital computed tomography. The clonotype comes from a woman aged 18 to 35 with Graves' hyperthyroidism. The sequenced sample consisted of blood.

The CDR3 region is CASSRGTNSSLHF. The DNA of the CDR3 is TGTGCCAGCAGCCGGGGTACTAATTCATCCCTCCACTTT. The chain is built from TRBV3-1 and TRBJ1-6; D is unclear. CDR1 is LGHDT and CDR2 is YNNKEL in the germline V gene (reference sequence). The CDR3 consists of 13 residues. Combining the CDR3 with reference TRBV3-1 and TRBJ1-6 gives the whole variable domain DTAVSQTPKYLVTQMGNDKSIKCEQNLGHDTMYWYKQDSKKFLKIMFSYNNKELIINETVPNRFSPKSPDKAHLNLHINSLELGDSAVYFCASSRGTNSSLHFGNGTRLTVT.